The rows below give T cell receptor beta chains drawn from one sample of a study of T cell responses to AZD1222 COVID-19 vaccine. Using immunoSEQ multiplex PCR, the repertoire was profiled, and TCRdb retains in-frame clones only, with some absent. The sample has about 86,000 clones, 85% to 90% seen once. The specimen was peripheral blood, collected 28 days after the second AZD1222 dose. The receptors stem from an adult who received the AZD1222 COVID-19 vaccine. The CDR3 runs from the conserved cysteine through the conserved F or W. The D gene is left open where the match is weak. Where a row states a size, it is once, few, many or the class of an expanded clone; other rows omit it.

clone_size j_call d_call v_call cdr3_nt cdr3_aa
- TRBJ2-2 TRBD2 TRBV11-3 TGTGCCAGCAGCTTGGGACTAGCGGGGGGGAACACCGGGGAGCTGTTTTTT CASSLGLAGGNTGELFF
- TRBJ1-5 - TRBV20-1 TGCAGTGCTAGTTCCCCTAATCAGCCCCAGCATTTT CSASSPNQPQHF
- TRBJ2-4 - TRBV4-1 TGCGCCAGCAGCCAATTACATAGTCAGGACATTCAGTACTTC CASSQLHSQDIQYF
- TRBJ2-3 - TRBV7-7 TGTGCTAGCAGCACCGGGACCCTCGATACGCAGTATTTT CASSTGTLDTQYF
- TRBJ2-7 TRBD2 TRBV24-1 TGTGCCACCAGTGATAACACCGGGACTAGCGGGGGGGAGAGCTCCTACGAGCAGTACTTC CATSDNTGTSGGESSYEQYF
- TRBJ1-5 - TRBV4-1 TGCGCCAGCAGCCAAGATCATAGGGACCAGCCCCAGCATTTT CASSQDHRDQPQHF
- TRBJ2-5 TRBD2 TRBV6-5 TGTGCCAGCAGTTACTCCACTAGCGGGAGGGAGACCCAGTACTTC CASSYSTSGRETQYF
- TRBJ1-4 - TRBV7-9 TGTGCCAGCAGCTTTCTGCGGGAAGAAAAACTGTTTTTT CASSFLREEKLFF
- TRBJ1-1 - TRBV28 TGTGCCAGCAGTTCTTATCTCGACAGCTCTGAAGCTTTCTTT CASSSYLDSSEAFF
- TRBJ2-1 - TRBV28 TGTGCCAGCAGTTTAGCCCTTTACAATGAGCAGTTCTTC CASSLALYNEQFF
- TRBJ2-1 TRBD1 TRBV6-5 TGTGCCAGCAGTTATCTGGGGACAGGGTGGAATGAGCAGTTCTTC CASSYLGTGWNEQFF
- TRBJ2-2 TRBD2 TRBV7-2 TGTGCCAGCAGCTTAGTTACTAGCGGGGGAGGAAGGGAGCTGTTTTTT CASSLVTSGGGRELFF
- TRBJ1-4 - TRBV6-1 TGTGCCAGCAGTGAAAATAGCGTTGGCACTAATGAAAAACTGTTTTTT CASSENSVGTNEKLFF
- TRBJ2-7 - TRBV4-1 TGCGCCAGCAGCCATAACATGGGGGGCGGGCAGTACTTC CASSHNMGGGQYF
- TRBJ2-1 TRBD1 TRBV2 TGTGCCAGCAACTCTCGCGACAGGGACATCGACAATGAGCAGTTCTTC CASNSRDRDIDNEQFF
- TRBJ2-1 - TRBV30 TGTGCCTGGAGTTCACAGTGGTACAATGAGCAGTTCTTC CAWSSQWYNEQFF
- TRBJ1-4 TRBD1 TRBV7-2 TGTGCCAGCAGATCTGGACAGGGAGGGAGTGAAAAACTGTTTTTT CASRSGQGGSEKLFF
- TRBJ1-2 - TRBV3-1/TRBV3-2 TGTGCCAGCAGCCGTAACGACCTGACAGGTCCCTATGGCTACACCTTC CASSRNDLTGPYGYTF
- TRBJ1-2 - TRBV7-2 TGTGCCAGCAGCTTCAATTTATGGGCAGGGCAATATGGCTACACCTTC CASSFNLWAGQYGYTF
- TRBJ2-7 TRBD2 TRBV11-3 TGTGCCAGCAGCATCCTGACTAGCGGGGGGGCCCAGCAGTACTTC CASSILTSGGAQQYF
few TRBJ2-6 - TRBV28 TGTGCCAGCAGCCTTGCATGGACCTCTGGGGCCAACGTCCTGACTTTC CASSLAWTSGANVLTF
- TRBJ1-1 - TRBV9 TGTGCCAGCAGCGGACAACTTAACACTGAAGCTTTCTTT CASSGQLNTEAFF
- TRBJ2-1 - TRBV9 TGTGCCAGCAGCCCTACTAGTGGCTCCTACAATGAGCAGTTCTTC CASSPTSGSYNEQFF
medium-sized TRBJ1-4 TRBD1 TRBV5-1 TGCGCCAGCAGCCCAGGGGGCGAAGGTGAAAAACTGTTTTTT CASSPGGEGEKLFF
- TRBJ1-5 TRBD1 TRBV7-3 TGTGCCAGCAGTTCCCCGGGACAGTATAATCAGCCCCAGCATTTT CASSSPGQYNQPQHF
- TRBJ2-3 - TRBV20-1 TGCAGTGCTTGGATAGATACGCAGTATTTT CSAWIDTQYF
few TRBJ2-6 - TRBV6-4 TGTGCCAGCAGTGACTCTAGTTCAGGGGCCAACGTCCTGACTTTC CASSDSSSGANVLTF
- TRBJ2-5 - TRBV3-1/TRBV3-2 TGTGCCAGCAGCCTTAGGGACAACCAAAAGTACTTC CASSLRDNQKYF
- TRBJ2-1 - TRBV5-1 TGCGCCAGCAGCTACGGGACGGGACGCCACAATGAGCAGTTCTTC CASSYGTGRHNEQFF
- TRBJ2-1 TRBD2 TRBV18 TGTGCCAGCTCACCACCATCAACTAGCGGGTGGCACAATGAGCAGTTCTTC CASSPPSTSGWHNEQFF
- TRBJ1-1 TRBD1 TRBV7-3 TGTGCCAGCAGCTTGACAGGGGACACTGAAGCTTTCTTT CASSLTGDTEAFF
- TRBJ2-3 - TRBV12-3/TRBV12-4 TGTGCCAGCAGGCGGTTCACAGATACGCAGTATTTT CASRRFTDTQYF
- TRBJ1-6 - TRBV2 TGTGCCAGCAGGCAGACGGTAGACCTTAATTCACCCCTCCACTTT CASRQTVDLNSPLHF
- TRBJ2-1 TRBD2 TRBV7-3 TGTGCCAGCAGTACTAGCGGGAGCTACAATGAGCAGTTCTTC CASSTSGSYNEQFF
- TRBJ2-5 - TRBV29-1 TGCAGCGTTGAAGAACGTGTAAGGGAGACCCAGTACTTC CSVEERVRETQYF
once TRBJ2-7 - TRBV27 TGTGCCAGCAGTCCCCAATCGACAGGCTACGAGCAGTACTTC CASSPQSTGYEQYF
once TRBJ1-1 - TRBV20-1 TGCAGTGCTAGGGGGGGGAACAAAGCTTTCTTT CSARGGNKAFF
- TRBJ2-1 - TRBV5-1 TGCGCCAGCAGCTTGGCGGGAAACAATGAGCAGTTCTTC CASSLAGNNEQFF
- TRBJ1-3 - TRBV5-5 TGTGCCAGCAGCTTGGCGGGGTTAGGGTCTGGAAACACCATATATTTT CASSLAGLGSGNTIYF
- TRBJ1-4 TRBD1 TRBV9 TGTGCCAGCGGCGGACAGGGGGCGAGGTCGGATGAAAAACTGTTTTTT CASGGQGARSDEKLFF
- TRBJ1-2 TRBD1 TRBV6-5 TGTGCCAGCAGGGGGACAGGCTATGGCTACACCTTC CASRGTGYGYTF
- TRBJ2-1 - TRBV10-1 TGCGCCAGCAGTGAGGGGGCGGGGAGATACAATGAGCAGTTCTTC CASSEGAGRYNEQFF
once TRBJ1-3 - TRBV30 TGTGCCTGGAGTGTAGAAGGGAGACCTGGAAACACCATATATTTT CAWSVEGRPGNTIYF
- TRBJ2-3 TRBD2 TRBV15 TGTGCCACCAGCAGGGACCGACTAGCGGGCACAGATACGCAGTATTTT CATSRDRLAGTDTQYF
once TRBJ2-1 TRBD2 TRBV6-2/TRBV6-3 TGTGCCAGCAGTTACGGACTAGCAACCTACAATGAGCAGTTCTTC CASSYGLATYNEQFF